Each of the 15 T cell receptor beta chains below was sequenced from the same sample in a study of blood T cell repertoires in COVID-19 (dated by TCRdb to the early 2020s). The library was built by means of the immunoSEQ multiplex PCR assay. This is the immuneACCESS table as TCRdb keeps it, with only in-frame sequences that have V and J called. A part of the clones is gone; compared with another copy, unresolved V genes explain less than half, and the rest is unexplained. The sample contains around 140,000 clones, about 87% of them found a single time. The ten largest clones represent around 28% of the sample. Input material: peripheral blood. The receptors were sampled from a human donor in a cohort sampled during active COVID-19.

The CDR3 DNA sequence: TGCGCCAGCAGCTTGGAGGGGTTTCCCGGCGAAAAACTGTTTTTT. Translation gives CASSLEGFPGEKLFF. The gene calls are TRBV5-1 and TRBJ1-4, with TRBD1 as a possible D gene (5 bases). Germline CDR1 and CDR2: SGHRS and YFSETQ. V lost 0 bases to trimming and J lost 8 bases, with 14 bases between them. This CDR3 has 15 residues.

The chain is built from TRBV3-1 (or the pseudogene TRBV3-2) and TRBJ1-2; tentatively, D is TRBD1 (5 bases). Germline CDR1 is LGHDT and CDR2 is YNNKEL (reference sequence). V lost 0 bases and J lost 1, with 15 bases in between. The CDR3 loop spans 17 amino acids. DNA for the CDR3: TGTGCCAGCAGCCAAGACCGACCTCGACAGAGTAACTATGGCTACACCTTC. Translated: CASSQDRPRQSNYGYTF.

The chain recombines TRBV5-1 with TRBJ1-2; 7 bases align to TRBD1. V was pared by 4 bases and J by 8 bases, with 11 bases of the junction left unmatched. CDR1 is SGHRS and CDR2 is YFSETQ in the germline V gene. CDR3 length equals 14 residues. CDR3 nucleotide sequence: TGCGCCAGCAGCGATAAGACAGGGTCGGGAGGCTACACCTTC. Protein product: CASSDKTGSGGYTF. Supplemented by reference TRBV5-1 and TRBJ1-2, the full variable domain reads KAGVTQTPRYLIKTRGQQVTLSCSPISGHRSVSWYQQTPGQGLQFLFEYFSETQRNKGNFPGRFSGRQFSNSRSEMNVSTLELGDSALYLCASSDKTGSGGYTFGSGTRLTVV.

V is TRBV11-2 and J is TRBJ1-6; a possible D gene is TRBD1 (5 bases). The germline V gene has CDR1 SGHAT and CDR2 FQNNGV. Trimming removed 5 bases at V and 5 bases at J, with 19 bases between. This CDR3 spans 17 amino acids. The CDR3 protein is CASSQPIRGGNNSPLHF. The CDR3 DNA is TGTGCCAGCAGCCAACCGATTCGGGGGGGTAATAATTCACCCCTCCACTTT.

The chain couples TRBV13 to TRBJ2-3; D call uncertain. With 5 bases removed from V and 4 bases from J, the gap between germline ends came to 13 bases. The germline gives CDR1 PRHDT, CDR2 FYEKMQ (reference sequence). The CDR3 covers 14 residues. The CDR3: CASSPSPGADTQYF. The CDR3 coding sequence is TGTGCCAGCAGCCCAAGCCCAGGCGCAGATACGCAGTATTTT.

This sequence joins TRBV6-6 and TRBJ2-1, with a weak D call TRBD2 (5 bases). Germline V gene data show CDR1 as MNHNY and CDR2 as SVGAGI (reference sequence). Trimming shortened V by 1 base and J by 5 bases, and 15 bases separated the two germline ends. CDR3 length: 16 residues. Here the CDR3 DNA reads TGTGCCAGCAGTTACTTGTCGGGGAACCTCAACAATGAGCAGTTCTTC. This translates into CASSYLSGNLNNEQFF.

This chain's CDR3 is CASSQVWRSYNEQFF. CDR3 nucleotide sequence: TGCGCCAGCAGCCAGGTGTGGAGGTCCTACAATGAGCAGTTCTTC. This chain uses TRBV4-1 with TRBJ2-1; possibly TRBD2 for D (5 bases). Trimming took off 3 bases at V and 1 base at J, with 10 bases between the two ends. CDR3 length: 15 amino acids. In germline, CDR1 is MGHRA, CDR2 YSYEKL.

This clone occurred once. The chain is built from TRBV9 and TRBJ1-1; no reliable D call. With 0 bases removed from V and 0 bases from J, the gap between germline ends came to 9 bases. Germline loops: CDR1 SGDLS, CDR2 YYNGEE. This CDR3 contains 15 residues. The CDR3 DNA reads TGTGCCAGCAGCGTAGGCAGTCCCTTGAACACTGAAGCTTTCTTT. It yields the protein CASSVGSPLNTEAFF.

The chain uses TRBV4-2 and TRBJ2-5; 15 nucleotides agree with TRBD2. Germline V lookup: CDR1 LGHNA, CDR2 YNFKEQ. Germline trimming cut 3 bases from V and 5 bases from J; bases unmatched to any gene: 13. CDR3 length equals 19 residues. CDR3 protein: CASSQHHGLAGGPGETQYF. CDR3 DNA: TGTGCCAGCAGCCAGCATCACGGACTAGCGGGGGGGCCCGGGGAGACCCAGTACTTC.

This clone has only one observation. The CDR3, as DNA: TGTGCCAGCAGCCCTGGGACGGGGCGGGAAGAAGCTTTCTTT. It translates to CASSPGTGREEAFF. The chain uses TRBV7-3 and TRBJ1-1; TRBD1 is a possible D gene (5 bases). The CDR3 has 14 residues. From germline, CDR1 is SGHTA and CDR2 FQGTGA. Trimming removed 5 bases at V and 8 bases at J, with 18 bases between. The full variable domain, its missing parts supplied by reference TRBV7-3 and TRBJ1-1, is GAGVSQTPSNKVTEKGKYVELRCDPISGHTALYWYRQSLGQGPEFLIYFQGTGAADDSGLPNDRFFAVRPEGSVSTLKIQRTERGDSAVYLCASSPGTGREEAFFGQGTRLTVV.

The chain links TRBV5-1 to TRBJ1-5; D uncertain. V dropped 0 bases and J dropped 6 bases, with 10 bases sitting between them. The CDR3 consists of 14 residues. Germline V gene lookup returns CDR1 SGHRS and CDR2 YFSETQ. The CDR3 DNA sequence: TGCGCCAGCAGCTTGGAGCCGGGGTTTCAGCCCCAGCATTTT. As protein: CASSLEPGFQPQHF.

This clone was observed a single time. V usage is TRBV5-4 and J usage is TRBJ2-7, with a weak D call TRBD2 (7 bases). V shed 2 bases and J shed 6 bases, with 15 bases lying between them. Germline V gene sequence: CDR1 SGHNT, CDR2 YYREEE (reference sequence). The CDR3 consists of 14 residues. CDR3 protein: CASSFYGGRSEQYF. The CDR3 region has the DNA TGTGCCAGCAGCTTTTACGGGGGGCGGAGCGAGCAGTACTTC.

The chain combines TRBV6-5 with TRBJ1-4; 8 nucleotides match TRBD1. The CDR3 runs to 15 residues. With 7 bases clipped from V and 3 bases from J, the junction kept 7 bases outside the gene matches. Germline values: CDR1 MNHEY, CDR2 SVGAGI. For the CDR3, the DNA is TGTGCCAGCACCCCCTCAGGGGGCCCTAATGAAAAACTGTTTTTT. Its protein product is CASTPSGGPNEKLFF.

The chain employs TRBV29-1 and TRBJ2-1, with TRBD1 matching over 9 bases. The CDR3 loop spans 14 amino acids. The V gene's germline CDR1 is SQVTM and CDR2 ANQGSEA. V lost 7 bases to trimming and J lost 4 bases; unmatched junction nucleotides: 8. CDR3 DNA sequence: TGCAGCGCCGGACAGGGGACGGCTTACAATGAGCAGTTCTTC. This sequence encodes CSAGQGTAYNEQFF.

This clone has just a few counts. This chain connects TRBV15 to TRBJ2-1, with 9 bases identical to TRBD2. With V trimmed by 2 bases and J by 3 bases, 5 bases remained unmatched. There are 16 residues in the CDR3. Germline V gene sequence: CDR1 LNHNV, CDR2 YYDKDF (reference sequence). The DNA for the CDR3 is TGTGCCACCAGCAGACCTCTAGCGGGGCGCTACAATGAGCAGTTCTTC. The encoded protein is CATSRPLAGRYNEQFF.